A single sample gave rise to the 13 T cell receptor beta chains below, sequenced in a study of CXCR3-negative and CXCR3-positive naive CD8 T cells. The authors made the TRB cDNA libraries by 5' RACE using UMI labels. TCRdb reprocessed the 5' RACE reads and reports one entry per CDR3 protein, with no DNA. The sample's table shows tens of thousands of distinct CDR3 sequences. Sequenced: naive CXCR3- CD8+ T cells from blood. Indicated subset: CD45RO-CCR7+CD27+CD95- naive CD8+ T cells lacking CXCR3 (TNR3-). Receptors were obtained from a human donor in good health. Some clones in this sample may be carry-over from other donors' samples.

The rearrangement joins TRBV5-3 to TRBJ1-5. TRBV5-3 is designated an ORF whose function remains uncertain. This CDR3 has 14 residues. The CDR3 loop is CARSLTEFNQPQHF.

The chain links TRBV28 to TRBJ2-3. Germline V gene lookup returns CDR1 MDHEN and CDR2 SYDVKM. CDR3 size: 17 residues. The CDR3 loop reads CASSLRPDLSGTDTQYF.

The V gene is TRBV9, the J gene TRBJ2-5. The germline V gene encodes CDR1 SGDLS and CDR2 YYNGEE. The CDR3 runs 15 residues. CDR3 protein: CASSAAGRLQETQYF.

The chain links TRBV29-1 to TRBJ1-1. Germline V CDR1 and CDR2: SQVTM, ANQGSEA. The CDR3 totals 12 residues. This CDR3 reads CSVDSLNTEAFF.

V is TRBV29-1 and J is TRBJ2-7; the D call from TCRdb, TRBD1, cannot be confirmed without DNA. The CDR3 spans 11 residues. In germline, CDR1 is SQVTM, CDR2 ANQGSEA. The CDR3: CSVRDSYEQYF.

J is TRBJ2-2 and V is TRBV29-1; TCRdb picks TRBD2, but there is no DNA to check that call. This CDR3 is built from 13 residues. CDR1 is SQVTM, CDR2 ANQGSEA, per germline. The CDR3: CSARGGNTGELFF.

The chain joins TRBV6-2 or TRBV6-3 to TRBJ2-5; TCRdb designates TRBD1, a call that cannot be tested without DNA. This CDR3 is 13 amino acids long. Germline CDR1 MNHEY, CDR2 SVGEGT. This chain's CDR3 is CASRSGTQETQYF.

CDR3 in amino acids: CASSYGNRVHEQYF. The J gene is TRBJ2-7, the V gene TRBV6-2 or TRBV6-3; without DNA, the TCRdb call of TRBD1 cannot be checked. The CDR3 consists of 14 residues. CDR1 is MNHEY, CDR2 SVGEGT, per germline.

The chain links TRBV28 to TRBJ2-6; TCRdb names TRBD1, which stays unverified in the absence of DNA. Germline CDR1 MDHEN, CDR2 SYDVKM. The CDR3 consists of 15 residues. The CDR3 spells CASSFRGPGANVLTF.

The chain combines TRBV2 with TRBJ2-5; TCRdb indicates TRBD1, and absent DNA this call remains unverified. The CDR3 extends over 13 amino acids. Germline assignment: CDR1 SNHLY and CDR2 FYNNEI. CDR3 region: CASSPGRGETQYF.

V usage is TRBV4-2 and J usage is TRBJ2-7; TCRdb outputs TRBD1, but without DNA this stays unchecked. This CDR3 contains 15 residues. Germline V gene data show CDR1 as LGHNA and CDR2 as YNFKEQ. The CDR3 is CASSQDEGASYEQYF.

The J gene is TRBJ2-6, the V gene TRBV14; TCRdb selects TRBD1, and the lack of DNA leaves this call unchecked. The CDR3 runs to 20 residues. Germline CDR1 SGHDN, CDR2 FVKESK. CDR3 sequence reads: CASSPPPTGTGNSGANVLTF.

The V call is TRBV5-1, the J call TRBJ2-1; TCRdb picks TRBD2, but there is no DNA to check that call. In germline, CDR1 is SGHRS, CDR2 YFSETQ. The CDR3 contains 14 residues. CDR3 sequence reads: CASGPGGLNNEQFF.